This entry lists 30 T cell receptor beta chains sequenced from one sample in a study of OX40 agonist ivuxolimab in advanced cancers. Data came from immunoSEQ multiplex PCR; TCRdb stores just in-frame clones and leaves some out. The repertoire holds roughly 44,000 clones, with around 80% as singletons. This material consisted of CD4+ or CD8+ T cells sorted from blood, taken in a trial of the OX40 agonist ivuxolimab. The receptors derive from an adult with an advanced solid tumor such as melanoma, head and neck, liver or kidney cancer.

V usage is TRBV5-4 and J usage is TRBJ2-5; D gene ambiguous. The CDR3 loop spans 15 amino acids. V was shortened by 4 bases and J by 2 bases, with 15 bases between the two germline ends. Per germline, CDR1 SGHNT and CDR2 YYREEE (reference sequence). The DNA for the CDR3 is TGTGCCAGCAGCCCCCGAAGGCAGGATCAAGAGACCCAGTACTTC. This codes for CASSPRRQDQETQYF.

This clone came up once. The V call is TRBV27, the J call TRBJ2-3; a possible D gene is TRBD2 (5 bases). Germline CDR1 is MNHEY and CDR2 is SMNVEV (reference sequence). The CDR3 runs 15 residues. Trimming shortened V by 4 bases and J by 1 base, and 12 bases separated the two germline ends. CDR3 amino acids: CASSSTWTGTDTQYF. CDR3 nucleotides: TGTGCCAGCAGTTCCACGTGGACTGGCACAGATACGCAGTATTTT.

The V and J genes are TRBV9 and TRBJ1-2; D is unresolved. The CDR3 is made up of 14 amino acids. The germline V gene has CDR1 SGDLS and CDR2 YYNGEE. V was shortened by 0 bases and J by 6 bases, with 12 bases between the two germline ends. CDR3 sequence reads: CASSVGGQMNGYTF. For the CDR3, the DNA is TGTGCCAGCAGCGTAGGTGGTCAGATGAATGGCTACACCTTC.

J is TRBJ1-1 and V is TRBV5-1; 9 nucleotides line up with TRBD1. Trimming took 0 bases from V and 4 from J; bases not matched to a gene: 7. Germline CDR1 is SGHRS and CDR2 is YFSETQ. The CDR3 extends over 16 amino acids. The CDR3 DNA sequence: TGCGCCAGCAGCTTGGATCCGGGACAGGGAGGCACTGAAGCTTTCTTT. This sequence encodes CASSLDPGQGGTEAFF.

The chain employs TRBV19 and TRBJ1-2; D is perhaps TRBD1 (5 bases). V shed 2 bases and J shed 4 bases, with 11 bases lying between them. Germline CDR1 LNHDA, CDR2 SQIVND (reference sequence). The CDR3 is 14 residues long. This CDR3 reads CASSIQRGGYGYTF. The DNA of the CDR3 is TGTGCCAGTAGTATACAGAGGGGAGGCTATGGCTACACCTTC.

The J gene is TRBJ1-1, the V gene TRBV11-2; D is ambiguous. V lost 4 bases to trimming and J lost 11 bases, with 23 bases between them. The CDR3 is 15 amino acids. Germline V CDR1 and CDR2: SGHAT, FQNNGV. DNA of the CDR3: TGTGCCAGCAGCTCAATCTACGGGCCTCGAGATGAGGCTTTCTTT. It yields the protein CASSSIYGPRDEAFF.

The gene calls are TRBV5-1 and TRBJ1-2; 10 bases map to TRBD1. The CDR3 extends over 17 amino acids. After removal of 4 bases from V and 7 bases from J, the junction contained 16 bases not matched to a gene. The germline gives CDR1 SGHRS, CDR2 YFSETQ. CDR3 region: CASSAGTGENVLRGYTF. The CDR3 coding sequence is TGCGCCAGCAGCGCCGGGACAGGGGAGAATGTATTACGTGGCTACACCTTC.

The rearrangement joins TRBV5-1 to TRBJ2-3; D is unclear. V was trimmed by 4 bases and J by 6 bases, leaving 9 bases between them. CDR3 length equals 12 residues. Germline CDR1 reads SGHRS; CDR2 reads YFSETQ. CDR3 protein: CASSDGVDTQYF. CDR3 sequence (DNA): TGCGCCAGCAGCGACGGAGTTGATACGCAGTATTTT.

This clone was recorded only once. V is TRBV4-1 and J is TRBJ1-5; 9 bases are a match to TRBD1. The CDR3 is made up of 16 amino acids. Germline CDR1 and CDR2: MGHRA and YSYEKL. With V trimmed by 0 bases and J by 6 bases, 6 bases remained unmatched. CDR3 protein: CASSQEYTGGSQPQHF. CDR3 in DNA: TGCGCCAGCAGCCAAGAGTATACAGGGGGCTCTCAGCCCCAGCATTTT.

In its sample, this clone was seen once. CDR3 nucleotides: TGCAGTGCCCCGTACACAGATACGCAGTATTTT. This sequence encodes CSAPYTDTQYF. The chain has TRBV20-1 and TRBJ2-3; unclear D gene. Looked up from germline, CDR1 is DFQATT and CDR2 is SNEGSKA (reference sequence). CDR3 length equals 11 residues. Trimming pared 6 bases from V and 2 bases from J, leaving 6 bases between.

The chain combines TRBV28 with TRBJ2-3; D ambiguous. Germline-derived CDR1 and CDR2 are MDHEN and SYDVKM. Trimming left V 7 bases short and J 2 bases short, with 7 bases between. CDR3 length equals 12 residues. The CDR3 coding sequence is TGTGCCAGCACTCTTAACACAGATACGCAGTATTTT. This translates into CASTLNTDTQYF.

The chain has TRBV10-1 and TRBJ2-5; no reliable D call. The assigned J gene may be wrong: the sequence end matches TRBJ2-7 better. The germline CDR1 and CDR2 sequences are WNHNN and SYGVQD (reference sequence). There are 13 residues in the CDR3. Here the CDR3 reads CASSGRADYEQYF. The CDR3 DNA follows: TGCGCCAGCAGTGGACGGGCGGACTACGAGCAGTACTTC.

The chain recombines TRBV27 with TRBJ2-7; the D is unclear. The germline gives CDR1 MNHEY, CDR2 SMNVEV (reference sequence). The CDR3 runs to 13 residues. The V gene lost 5 bases and the J gene lost 4 bases, with 12 bases spanning the gap. The CDR3 region has the DNA TGTGCCAGCAGTCCACCACCCCCTTACGAGCAGTACTTC. Amino acids: CASSPPPPYEQYF.

V gene TRBV9 combines with J gene TRBJ1-2; tentative D call: TRBD1 (5 bases). This CDR3 comprises 17 residues. Per the germline V gene, CDR1 is SGDLS and CDR2 is YYNGEE. Trimming shortened V by 4 bases and J by 4 bases, and 23 bases separated the two germline ends. CDR3 region: CASSLNRNKTETYGYTF. CDR3 coding DNA: TGTGCCAGCAGCCTTAACCGAAATAAGACAGAGACCTATGGCTACACCTTC.

This clone was recorded only once. The chain carries TRBV29-1 and TRBJ1-2; D call uncertain. This CDR3 contains 14 residues. V lost 4 bases and J lost 0, with 12 bases in between. Germline V gene data show CDR1 as SQVTM and CDR2 as ANQGSEA. CDR3 residues: CSVGASAANYGYTF. CDR3 nucleotide sequence: TGCAGCGTTGGGGCGTCTGCGGCTAACTATGGCTACACCTTC.

The rearrangement links TRBV6-1 to TRBJ2-1; D may match TRBD1 or TRBD2 (5 bases each). Trimming removed 1 base at V and 0 bases at J, with 7 bases between. The CDR3 length is 15 residues. The germline V gene encodes CDR1 MNHNS and CDR2 SASEGT. The CDR3 DNA is TGTGCCAGCAGTGAAGAGGGGAGCTCCTACAATGAGCAGTTCTTC. This gives the protein CASSEEGSSYNEQFF.

This chain uses TRBV19 with TRBJ2-7; no firm D call. Between the trimmed V and J ends, which lost 7 bases and 4 bases, there was a span of 17 bases. The germline CDR1 and CDR2 sequences are LNHDA and SQIVND (reference sequence). The CDR3 length is 14 residues. The CDR3 DNA is TGTGCCAGTAAAGACCGGATGTCCTCATACGAGCAGTACTTC. Encoded protein: CASKDRMSSYEQYF.

The chain recombines TRBV7-9 with TRBJ2-5; 10 bases map to TRBD2. The CDR3 covers 15 residues. Germline V gene sequence: CDR1 SEHNR, CDR2 FQNEAQ (reference sequence). Unmatched junction bases numbered 8, after V lost 3 bases and J lost 7 bases. The DNA for the CDR3 is TGTGCCAGCAGCTTTGGACTAGCGGCGCAGGGGACCCAGTACTTC. It is translated as CASSFGLAAQGTQYF.

The chain is built from TRBV5-1 and TRBJ1-6; 10 bases are shared with TRBD1. This CDR3 has 16 amino acids. V was clipped by 0 bases and J by 9 bases; unmatched bases: 6. CDR1 and CDR2 from the germline V gene are SGHRS and YFSETQ. The CDR3 sequence: CASSLAGDRGLSPLHF. In DNA, the CDR3 is TGCGCCAGCAGCTTGGCGGGTGACAGGGGGCTTTCACCCCTCCACTTT.

The chain combines TRBV19 with TRBJ1-1; D might be TRBD1 (5 bases). CDR1 and CDR2 (germline): LNHDA, SQIVND (reference sequence). This CDR3 region has 11 residues. Trimming removed 7 bases at V and 6 bases at J, with 9 bases between. CDR3 amino acids: CASIQGPEAFF. The CDR3 DNA reads TGTGCCAGTATCCAGGGTCCTGAAGCTTTCTTT.

CDR3 bases: TGTGCCAGCAGCTTTTGGACTAGCGGGAGGGCCAATGAGCAGTTCTTC. It yields the protein CASSFWTSGRANEQFF. The chain has TRBV7-2 and TRBJ2-1, with 15 bases identical to TRBD2. This CDR3 spans 16 amino acids. From germline, CDR1 is SGHTA and CDR2 FQGNSA. V lost 3 bases to trimming and J lost 6 bases; unmatched junction nucleotides: 3.

This clone showed up just a few times. This chain joins TRBV9 and TRBJ2-3, with D unresolved. Germline V gives CDR1 SGDLS, CDR2 YYNGEE. This CDR3 comprises 12 residues. V was shortened by 0 bases and J by 6 bases, with 5 bases between the two germline ends. The CDR3 DNA reads TGTGCCAGCAGCGTAGATTCTGATACGCAGTATTTT. Its translation: CASSVDSDTQYF.

This rearrangement joins TRBV6-1 to TRBJ2-7; 9 bases are a match to TRBD1. The V and J ends lost 3 bases and 2 bases, in that order; junction bases with no gene match: 2. This CDR3 is 14 amino acids long. The V gene's germline CDR1 is MNHNS and CDR2 SASEGT. Here the CDR3 DNA reads TGTGCCAGCAGTGATCGACAGGGGGCCTACGAGCAGTACTTC. Translated: CASSDRQGAYEQYF.

The chain has TRBV5-8 and TRBJ1-5, with D unclear. V gave up 5 bases and J gave up 6 bases, with 21 bases separating them. This CDR3 comprises 16 residues. Germline CDR1 reads SGHTS; CDR2 reads YDEGEE. The CDR3 coding sequence is TGTGCCAGCAGTCCAAGAGGCCCCCGTGTCAGTCAGCCCCAGCATTTT. Protein sequence: CASSPRGPRVSQPQHF.

This rearrangement joins TRBV15 to TRBJ1-2; 7 bases fit TRBD1. CDR1 and CDR2 from the germline V gene are LNHNV and YYDKDF (reference sequence). After removal of 0 bases from V and 7 bases from J, the junction contained 11 bases not matched to a gene. The CDR3 contains 16 residues. The CDR3 DNA is TGTGCCACCAGCAGAGATCTCTACAGGGGAGCGAGTGGCTACACCTTC. This gives the protein CATSRDLYRGASGYTF.

This clone was detected only a few times. The rearrangement links TRBV29-1 to TRBJ1-5; D unclear. The germline V and J ends were trimmed by 4 bases and 3 bases, with 16 bases remaining between them. Germline V gene sequence: CDR1 SQVTM, CDR2 ANQGSEA. This CDR3 contains 15 residues. The CDR3 sequence is CSVVQDGLNNQPQHF. CDR3 nucleotides: TGCAGCGTTGTCCAGGACGGTCTCAACAATCAGCCCCAGCATTTT.

The chain joins TRBV19 to TRBJ1-4, with D hard to call. The CDR3 has 14 amino acids. V was pared by 3 bases and J by 3 bases, with 8 bases between. The germline CDR1 and CDR2 sequences are LNHDA and SQIVND (reference sequence). The CDR3 sequence is CASSIRGSNEKLFF. The CDR3 DNA is TGTGCCAGTAGTATTCGCGGATCTAATGAAAAACTGTTTTTT.

V and J are TRBV2 and TRBJ1-5; maybe TRBD1 (5 bases). Per the germline V gene, CDR1 is SNHLY and CDR2 is FYNNEI. V lost 2 bases and J 6 bases, leaving 11 bases between the germline ends. This CDR3 has 14 amino acids. CDR3 nucleotides: TGTGCCAGCAGTGAAAACCGGGACGGTCAGCCCCAGCATTTT. Translating it yields CASSENRDGQPQHF.

The V and J genes are TRBV6-5 and TRBJ2-5; 8 bases are shared with TRBD1. The J call could be wrong; TRBJ2-7 is a better fit for the DNA end. The CDR3 is made up of 15 amino acids. In germline, CDR1 is MNHEY, CDR2 SVGAGI. The CDR3 loop is CASSPFTGGIYEQYF. The CDR3 DNA is TGTGCCAGCAGTCCTTTTACAGGGGGAATATACGAGCAGTACTTC.

This chain joins TRBV20-1 and TRBJ1-2, with D possibly being TRBD1 (5 bases). There are 11 residues in the CDR3. V was cut by 5 bases and J by 7 bases, with 11 bases left in between. CDR1 is DFQATT, CDR2 SNEGSKA, per germline (reference sequence). The CDR3 DNA is TGCAGTGCTTCAGGGACTGGTGGCTACACCTTC. This sequence encodes CSASGTGGYTF.